The 25 T cell receptor beta chains below were found in one sample sequenced in a study of blood T cells in healthy people across ages. With a J-beta primer mix and a sample-barcoded 5' primer, a second PCR ran about 7 to 12 cycles. TCRdb ran MiXCR on the 5' RACE reads and lists one entry per CDR3 protein. Among some 1.5 million distinct CDR3 sequences listed, 28% were seen once. The sequenced material came from blood. Every receptor here comes from a woman aged 30 to 39 in good health.

This clonotype has ten or more counts. This rearrangement joins TRBV14 to TRBJ2-1; 8 bases line up with TRBD1. Losses at the gene ends were 0 bases for V and 4 bases for J; bases not matched to a gene: 5. CDR3 length: 16 residues. CDR1 is SGHDN and CDR2 is FVKESK in the germline V gene. The CDR3 DNA is TGTGCCAGCAGCCAAGAGGGGACAGGCGGGTACAATGAGCAGTTCTTC. Translating gives CASSQEGTGGYNEQFF.

The gene calls are TRBV6-5 and TRBJ2-3; no reliable D call. V lost 7 bases and J 6 bases, leaving 20 bases between the germline ends. The germline CDR1 and CDR2 sequences are MNHEY and SVGAGI. This CDR3 region has 15 residues. The CDR3 region is CASIQNHRSLDTQYF. The CDR3 DNA sequence: TGTGCCAGCATCCAAAACCACCGTAGCCTCGATACGCAGTATTTT.

This clonotype has a handful of counts. This sequence joins TRBV20-1 and TRBJ2-7, with 13 bases matching TRBD2. This CDR3 is built from 15 residues. J was trimmed by 6 bases and V by 6 bases; bases with no gene match: 11. The germline gives CDR1 DFQATT, CDR2 SNEGSKA (reference sequence). The CDR3 DNA reads TGCAGTGCCGAGACCACTAGCGGGAGGGGTAGCGAGCAGTACTTC. It codes for CSAETTSGRGSEQYF.

This clonotype has just a few counts. This could be a read error, since a much larger clone is one nucleotide away. This CDR3 is CAGSLRGVDYGYTF. CDR3 DNA sequence: TGTGCCGGCAGCTTGAGGGGGGTGGACTATGGCTACACCTTC. The V gene is TRBV5-8, the J gene TRBJ1-2; D might be TRBD1 (6 bases). CDR1 is SGHTS and CDR2 is YDEGEE in the germline V gene. The CDR3 has 14 residues.

V and J are TRBV6-2 or TRBV6-3 and TRBJ2-5; 7 positions agree with TRBD1. CDR1 is MNHEY, CDR2 SVGEGT, per germline. The CDR3 length is 14 residues. The junction had 19 bases not matched to a gene; V was cut back by 8 bases and J by 13 bases. The CDR3 bases are TGTGCCAGCTCGAGCCGGACAGGCGAAAGAGCTCCGTACTTC. Its translation is CASSSRTGERAPYF.

Comments on this clonotype: A read error may be the cause here, since a much bigger clone is one base away. The chain recombines TRBV3-1 with TRBJ2-3; tentative D call: TRBD1 (6 bases). Germline loops: CDR1 LGHDT, CDR2 YNNKEL (reference sequence). This CDR3 is built from 13 residues. Trimming shortened V by 0 bases and J by 9 bases, and 10 bases separated the two germline ends. CDR3 coding DNA: TGTGCCAGCAGCCAAGAGCTTGGACAGACGCAGTATTTT. It codes for CASSQELGQTQYF.

As concerns this clonotype: A much larger clone lies a single base off, so this may be a read error. The V and J genes are TRBV7-2 and TRBJ2-7, with TRBD1 as a possible D gene (7 bases). The J call may be wrong; the DNA end is better matched by TRBJ2-5. The CDR3 is made up of 15 amino acids. Germline V lookup: CDR1 SGHTA, CDR2 FQGNSA. The CDR3 coding sequence is TGTGCCAGCACCCCAGGAGGGGGCAGGGGAAGGACCCAGTACTTC. Translation: CASTPGGGRGRTQYF.

This clonotype was observed at least ten times. The genes are TRBV6-5 and TRBJ2-7; D perhaps matches TRBD1 (6 bases). Matching the DNA end better, TRBJ2-5 makes the J call doubtful. The germline V gene has CDR1 MNHEY and CDR2 SVGAGI. The CDR3 runs to 16 residues. DNA for the CDR3: TGTGCCAGCAGTTACTCCCCGACAGGAGTTAGGAAGACCCAGTACTTC. Amino acid sequence: CASSYSPTGVRKTQYF.

This clonotype has more than one count but fewer than ten. The chain combines TRBV10-3 with TRBJ2-1, with 9 bases that match TRBD2. The V gene end was trimmed by 4 bases and the J gene end by 1 base; junction bases not matched to a gene: 14. The CDR3 length is 19 residues. Per germline, CDR1 ENHRY and CDR2 SYGVKD. CDR3 sequence (DNA): TGTGCCATCAGTGCCCCCGGCGGGGGGGCCGAAAAGTCCTACAATGAGCAGTTCTTC. It specifies CAISAPGGGAEKSYNEQFF.

This chain joins TRBV10-3 and TRBJ1-2; D is undetermined. The CDR3 totals 15 residues. CDR1 is ENHRY, CDR2 SYGVKD, per germline. Between the trimmed V and J ends, which lost 0 bases and 8 bases, there was a span of 16 bases. CDR3 region: CAISESGGVAGGYTF. In DNA, the CDR3 is TGTGCCATCAGTGAGTCGGGTGGAGTCGCTGGAGGCTACACCTTC.

The sample holds many counts of this clonotype. The chain joins TRBV4-1 to TRBJ2-6, with D perhaps being TRBD1 or TRBD2 (6 bases each). V lost 4 bases to trimming and J lost 0 bases, with 13 bases between them. The CDR3 loop spans 17 amino acids. The germline V gene encodes CDR1 MGHRA and CDR2 YSYEKL. CDR3 region: CASSPGGAGSGANVLTF. In nucleotides, the CDR3 is TGCGCCAGCAGCCCCGGGGGCGCCGGCTCTGGGGCCAACGTCCTGACTTTC.

The table lists this clonotype with a few counts. CDR3 protein: CASSIRSLQRAFF. The CDR3 DNA is TGTGCCAGTAGTATACGGAGCCTTCAGAGAGCTTTCTTT. The chain links TRBV19 to TRBJ1-1; no clear D gene. Germline V gene data show CDR1 as LNHDA and CDR2 as SQIVND (reference sequence). The CDR3 loop spans 13 amino acids. V lost 2 bases, J lost 10 bases, and 14 bases lay in between.

This clonotype was seen at least ten times. The rearrangement links TRBV15 to TRBJ1-2; no firm D call. V lost 0 bases to trimming and J lost 8 bases, with 13 bases between them. This CDR3 has 14 residues. From germline, CDR1 is LNHNV and CDR2 YYDKDF (reference sequence). The DNA of the CDR3 is TGTGCCACCAGCAGAGATAGAGAATTCTACGGCTACACCTTC. Protein: CATSRDREFYGYTF.

V is TRBV10-2 and J is TRBJ1-1; D remains unclear. V shed 8 bases and J shed 1 base, with 5 bases lying between them. The CDR3 is 11 amino acids. Germline V gene sequence: CDR1 WSHSY, CDR2 SAAADI. The CDR3 nucleotides read TGCGCCAGCGTACGGAACACTGAAGCTTTCTTT. Translation: CASVRNTEAFF.

This clonotype was seen more than once but under ten times. The chain joins TRBV20-1 to TRBJ2-3; 7 bases match TRBD2. Germline-derived CDR1 and CDR2 are DFQATT and SNEGSKA (reference sequence). The J segment lost 6 bases and the V segment lost 6 bases, leaving 15 bases of the junction unmatched. The CDR3 covers 15 residues. Here the CDR3 reads CSAPLAVLHQDTQYF. The CDR3 nucleotides read TGCAGTGCGCCTCTAGCGGTCCTCCATCAGGATACGCAGTATTTT.

This chain links TRBV4-2 with TRBJ2-5, with 7 bases identical to TRBD1. This CDR3 spans 14 amino acids. J lost 1 base, V lost 5 bases, and 4 bases had no gene match. Germline loops: CDR1 LGHNA, CDR2 YNFKEQ. The chain's CDR3 is CASSTGQPQETQYF. The CDR3, as DNA: TGTGCCAGCAGCACGGGACAGCCCCAAGAGACCCAGTACTTC.

Comments on this clonotype: At one of its ends the junction is not consistent with the germline gene, which may arise from a read error. The rearrangement uses TRBV5-1 and TRBJ2-1; TRBD1 is a possible D gene (5 bases). From germline, CDR1 is SGHRS and CDR2 YFSETQ. The CDR3 length is 13 residues. This CDR3 reads CASSKTVDHERFF. The CDR3 DNA reads as TGCGCCAGCAGCAAGACAGTGGACCATGAGCGGTTCTTC.

The chain joins TRBV5-6 to TRBJ2-1; 7 positions match TRBD1. This CDR3 is built from 13 residues. V dropped 4 bases and J dropped 5; count of bases not matched to a gene: 3. Germline CDR1 is SGHDT and CDR2 is YYEEEE. CDR3 region: CASSQGQNNEQFF. CDR3 in DNA: TGTGCCAGCAGCCAGGGACAGAACAATGAGCAGTTCTTC. The variable domain in full, with the rest retrieved from reference TRBV5-6 and TRBJ2-1, is DAGVTQSPTHLIKTRGQQVTLRCSPKSGHDTVSWYQQALGQGPQFIFQYYEEEERQRGNFPDRFSGHQFPNYSSELNVNALLLGDSALYLCASSQGQNNEQFFGPGTRLTVL.

There are a few counts of this clonotype. V and J are TRBV7-2 and TRBJ2-3; possibly TRBD2 for D (6 bases). V was trimmed by 5 bases and J by 4 bases, leaving 10 bases between them. This CDR3 has 13 residues. The germline gives CDR1 SGHTA, CDR2 FQGNSA. The CDR3 sequence: CASSVGEADTQYF. CDR3 bases: TGTGCCAGCAGCGTCGGGGAGGCAGATACGCAGTATTTT.

This clonotype was seen only a few times. This chain links TRBV28 with TRBJ2-1, with D perhaps TRBD1 (6 bases). Germline loops: CDR1 MDHEN, CDR2 SYDVKM. The CDR3 runs to 14 residues. V shed 5 bases and J shed 15 bases, with 23 bases lying between them. This CDR3 reads CASSPPRYGGWGFF. Here the CDR3 DNA reads TGTGCCAGCAGTCCCCCCCGTTATGGGGGCTGGGGGTTCTTC.

This sequence joins TRBV10-3 and TRBJ2-2; TRBD1 is a possible D gene (6 bases). The germline CDR1 and CDR2 sequences are ENHRY and SYGVKD. This CDR3 contains 17 residues. Trimming took off 0 bases at V and 1 base at J, with 12 bases between the two ends. In nucleotides, the CDR3 is TGTGCCATCAGTGAGTCGGGTACAGGGAAGAACACCGGGGAGCTGTTTTTT. Its translation: CAISESGTGKNTGELFF.

This clonotype was counted between two and nine times. The chain carries TRBV11-2 and TRBJ1-4; perhaps TRBD1 as D (5 bases). With 5 bases removed from V and 0 bases from J, the gap between germline ends came to 16 bases. CDR1 and CDR2 (germline): SGHAT, FQNNGV. CDR3 length: 17 amino acids. The CDR3 here is CASSRLRGTATNEKLFF. The CDR3 DNA reads TGTGCCAGCAGCCGCCTTCGGGGCACTGCAACTAATGAAAAACTGTTTTTT.

This clonotype occurred a few times. The junction does not match germline at one end; this may be a read error. The chain recombines TRBV12-3 or TRBV12-4 with TRBJ2-3; possible D gene TRBD2, 5 bases. The CDR3 totals 16 residues. The CDR3 loop is CAGSLAWASYTDTQYF. The CDR3 bases are TGTGCCGGCAGTTTAGCGTGGGCCTCCTACACAGATACGCAGTATTTT.

V gene TRBV5-1 combines with J gene TRBJ1-2; D is uncertain. The V gene's germline CDR1 is SGHRS and CDR2 YFSETQ. Trimming took off 0 bases at V and 10 bases at J, with 10 bases between the two ends. This CDR3 comprises 12 residues. The CDR3 sequence is CASSLGSSDYTF. The CDR3 DNA is TGCGCCAGCAGCTTGGGTAGTAGTGACTACACCTTC. The whole variable domain, filled in from reference TRBV5-1 and TRBJ1-2, reads KAGVTQTPRYLIKTRGQQVTLSCSPISGHRSVSWYQQTPGQGLQFLFEYFSETQRNKGNFPGRFSGRQFSNSRSEMNVSTLELGDSALYLCASSLGSSDYTFGSGTRLTVV.

The chain combines TRBV28 with TRBJ1-2; maybe TRBD1 (6 bases). Per germline, CDR1 MDHEN and CDR2 SYDVKM. V was pared by 6 bases and J by 8 bases, with 16 bases between. This CDR3 has 13 residues. CDR3 amino acids: CASRTTGQQGYTF. DNA of the CDR3: TGTGCCAGCAGGACTACAGGGCAACAGGGCTACACCTTC.